This TCR beta chain was obtained from a study of blood T cells in healthy people across ages. General study results and limits: The recorded TCR beta diversity per million T cells decreased in a roughly linear manner with age. Reliance upon unsorted PBMCs precluded definitive naive versus antigen-experienced comparison. Because donor CMV status was unknown, expanded clonotype changes were possibly confounded.

This CDR3 is 17 amino acids long. CDR1 is DFQATT, CDR2 SNEGSKA, per germline (reference sequence). Points on this clonotype: Its antigen is still unknown. This sequence may be a read error, since a much larger clone differs from it by one base.

A J-beta primer mix and a sample-barcoded 5' primer were used in a second PCR of about 7 to 12 cycles. Tagging of each cDNA molecule was performed by a template-switch adaptor with 12 random nucleotides. Each CDR3 protein gets one entry after TCRdb re-called the 5' RACE reads with MiXCR. The table includes approximately 700,000 distinct CDR3 sequences, 32% detected once. The TCR was taken from a woman of 80 years or more in good health. Source material: blood. The chain combines TRBV20-1 with TRBJ2-4; 11 bases line up with TRBD1. TRBJ2-7 matches the DNA end more closely, so the J call is doubtful. The CDR3 DNA reads as TGCAGTGTTAGAGCCCACAGGGGACAGGGGGTTCATAGCGAGCAGTACTTC. Translation: CSVRAHRGQGVHSEQYF.